This T cell receptor beta chain was captured by sequencing in a study of blood T cell repertoires in COVID-19. Study context: Material from acute and convalescent COVID-19 was sourced from the United States, Italy and Spain. PBMCs, B-cell-depleted T cells, or T cells were the source of the cDNA or gDNA that made up the material.

Study processing details: Amplification of reference gene primers was used by the study to estimate nucleated cell counts. Sequencing was performed with immunoSEQ multiplex PCR; in TCRdb, only in-frame clones are kept and a portion is missing. The DNA gave D and trimming, while V, J and clone size come from that table. The sample lists around 100,000 clones, about 77% occurring once. This sequence originates from a woman in her seventies with acute or convalescent COVID-19. Sequenced sample: peripheral blood.

CDR3: CASSYVVGGGGEQFF. For the CDR3, the DNA is TGTGCCAGCAGTTACGTAGTTGGGGGGGGCGGTGAGCAGTTCTTC. The genes are TRBV6-5 and TRBJ2-1; D may be TRBD2 (7 bases). V was cut by 2 bases and J by 9 bases, with 17 bases left in between. CDR1 is MNHEY, CDR2 SVGAGI, per germline. This CDR3 has 15 amino acids.